The 19 T cell receptor beta chains below all came from one sample that was sequenced in a study of blood T cell repertoires in COVID-19. TCRdb's table, derived via immunoSEQ multiplex PCR, lists solely in-frame clones and lacks some. The table has more than 200,000 clones, about four fifths seen once. Sequencing input: PBMCs or T cells enriched from blood (not recorded which). These receptors were collected from a man between 60 and 70 years old who had recovered from COVID-19.

V is TRBV7-6 and J is TRBJ2-2, with D possibly being TRBD2 (5 bases). Germline V gene sequence: CDR1 SGHVS, CDR2 FNYEAQ. The CDR3 loop spans 16 amino acids. The ends were cut back, 2 bases at V and 3 bases at J, with 13 bases in the middle. CDR3 nucleotide sequence: TGTGCCAGCAGCTTAAACCCTACTAGTTACACCGGGGAGCTGTTTTTT. Its translation: CASSLNPTSYTGELFF.

This rearrangement joins TRBV5-1 to TRBJ1-5; 10 positions agree with TRBD1. The germline CDR1 and CDR2 sequences are SGHRS and YFSETQ. The ends lost 0 bases at V and 0 bases at J; junction bases unmatched: 9. The CDR3 loop spans 19 amino acids. CDR3 nucleotides: TGCGCCAGCAGCTTGGCCGACAGGGGGCCCCCTTATAGCAATCAGCCCCAGCATTTT. Amino acids: CASSLADRGPPYSNQPQHF.

The chain has TRBV27 and TRBJ2-1; 12 bases are a match to TRBD2. CDR3 size: 18 residues. Trimming removed 3 bases from V and 0 bases from J; junction bases left unmatched: 6. The germline CDR1 and CDR2 sequences are MNHEY and SMNVEV (reference sequence). CDR3 DNA: TGTGCCAGCAGTTTGCTAGCGGGGGGGCCGGGCTCCTACAATGAGCAGTTCTTC. Its protein is CASSLLAGGPGSYNEQFF.

The chain carries TRBV2 and TRBJ2-5; no clear D gene. In germline, CDR1 is SNHLY, CDR2 FYNNEI. Trimming shortened V by 1 base and J by 3 bases, and 6 bases separated the two germline ends. This CDR3 region has 13 residues. The CDR3 DNA reads as TGTGCCAGCAGTGAAGGCCCGGAAGAGACCCAGTACTTC. Protein: CASSEGPEETQYF.

The V and J genes are TRBV7-8 and TRBJ1-1; D perhaps matches TRBD1 (5 bases). V lost 1 base, J lost 3 bases, and 15 bases lay in between. The germline V gene has CDR1 SGHVS and CDR2 FQNEAQ. The CDR3 is 16 residues long. The CDR3 region has the DNA TGTGCCAGCAGCTTAGTATTCGGTGGGGGGTACACTGAAGCTTTCTTT. The encoded protein is CASSLVFGGGYTEAFF.

The chain combines TRBV10-3 with TRBJ1-1, with D possibly TRBD1 on 5 matching bases. This CDR3 has 17 amino acids. Trimming stripped 6 bases from V and 1 base from J, with 21 bases between. Germline lookup yields CDR1 ENHRY and CDR2 SYGVKD. CDR3 amino acids: CAIRKGSETAKNTEAFF. The CDR3 nucleotides are TGTGCCATCAGGAAAGGATCCGAGACAGCCAAGAACACTGAAGCTTTCTTT.

The V call is TRBV7-2, the J call TRBJ2-5, with TRBD2 identical over 11 bases. The CDR3 spans 17 residues. The germline V gene encodes CDR1 SGHTA and CDR2 FQGNSA. The V and J ends lost 1 base and 1 base, in that order; junction bases with no gene match: 5. This CDR3 is CASSLGLAGLTQETQYF. The CDR3, as DNA: TGTGCCAGCAGCTTAGGACTAGCGGGGTTAACCCAAGAGACCCAGTACTTC.

The chain carries TRBV19 and TRBJ1-6; 12 bases are a match to TRBD1. The germline gives CDR1 LNHDA, CDR2 SQIVND (reference sequence). The CDR3 is made up of 14 amino acids. V lost 9 bases and J lost 6; bases outside the gene matches: 3. CDR3 DNA: TGTGCCAGCCGGGACAGGGGGCGTAATTCACCCCTCCACTTT. It specifies CASRDRGRNSPLHF.

This chain connects TRBV11-3 to TRBJ2-2, with 7 positions matching TRBD1. Germline trimming cut 1 base from V and 5 bases from J; bases unmatched to any gene: 10. This CDR3 has 17 amino acids. The germline gives CDR1 SGHNT, CDR2 YENEEA. CDR3 in DNA: TGTGCCAGCAGCTTAGCCGTAGGGACAGATCGGACCGGGGAGCTGTTTTTT. It translates to CASSLAVGTDRTGELFF. Drawing the rest from reference TRBV11-3 and TRBJ2-2, the complete variable domain is EAGVVQSPRYKIIEKKQPVAFWCNPISGHNTLYWYLQNLGQGPELLIRYENEEAVDDSQLPKDRFSAERLKGVDSTLKIQPAELGDSAVYLCASSLAVGTDRTGELFFGEGSRLTVL.

CDR3 in DNA: TGCGCCAGCAGCTTACAGGGGCATGAAAAACTGTTTTTT. Protein sequence: CASSLQGHEKLFF. The chain combines TRBV5-1 with TRBJ1-4; 7 positions match TRBD1. The CDR3 consists of 13 residues. Losses at the gene ends were 2 bases for V and 6 bases for J; bases not matched to a gene: 1. The germline V gene has CDR1 SGHRS and CDR2 YFSETQ.

The rearrangement joins TRBV12-3 or TRBV12-4 to TRBJ1-1, with TRBD1 as a possible D gene (5 bases). Trimming removed 6 bases at V and 10 bases at J, with 15 bases between. The CDR3 loop spans 12 amino acids. DNA for the CDR3: TGTGCCAGCAGCTCCGACGCGGGGCGAGCTTTCTTT. Residues: CASSSDAGRAFF.

This clone was seen just once. J is TRBJ2-5 and V is TRBV9; D is unresolved. CDR1 is SGDLS, CDR2 YYNGEE, per germline. V was pared by 3 bases and J by 3 bases, with 6 bases between. The length of the CDR3 is 12 residues. The DNA for the CDR3 is TGTGCCAGCAGCGGTTTAGAAGAGACCCAGTACTTC. Translation gives CASSGLEETQYF.

This clone has more than one count but fewer than ten. The CDR3 protein is CASSPLGVLETQYF. The CDR3 DNA reads as TGTGCCAGCAGCCCCCTCGGGGTTTTGGAGACCCAGTACTTC. The V gene is TRBV5-5, the J gene TRBJ2-5, with D perhaps TRBD2 (5 bases). Trimming took 4 bases from V and 5 from J, leaving 15 bases between them. The CDR3 has 14 amino acids. Germline assignment: CDR1 SGHKS and CDR2 YYEKEE (reference sequence).

The genes are TRBV3-1 (or the pseudogene TRBV3-2) and TRBJ1-1; TRBD1 matches 7 bases. The junction had 2 bases not matched to a gene; V was cut back by 4 bases and J by 0 bases. Germline V gene sequence: CDR1 LGHDT, CDR2 YNNKEL (reference sequence). This CDR3 spans 14 amino acids. For the CDR3, the DNA is TGTGCCAGCAGCCGGGACAGCTTGAACACTGAAGCTTTCTTT. It specifies CASSRDSLNTEAFF.

The V and J genes are TRBV30 and TRBJ1-1; 10 bases line up with TRBD1. The CDR3 is 12 amino acids. Trimming took 5 bases from V and 4 from J; bases not matched to a gene: 1. Germline CDR1 is GTSNPN and CDR2 is SVGIG (reference sequence). The DNA for the CDR3 is TGTGCCTGGGACAGGGGGCCCACTGAAGCTTTCTTT. It specifies CAWDRGPTEAFF.

V is TRBV5-1 and J is TRBJ1-4; the D is unclear. Between the trimmed V and J ends, which lost 5 bases and 4 bases, there was a span of 12 bases. There are 14 residues in the CDR3. Germline V gene sequence: CDR1 SGHRS, CDR2 YFSETQ. In DNA form, the CDR3 reads TGCGCCAGCAGGCCCGGGAGCCGTAATGAAAAACTGTTTTTT. Amino acid sequence: CASRPGSRNEKLFF.

The J gene is TRBJ1-2, the V gene TRBV3-1 (or the pseudogene TRBV3-2); 9 bases are shared with TRBD1. CDR3 length: 13 residues. V shed 9 bases and J 5 bases; nucleotides not matched to a gene: 7. CDR1 is LGHDT, CDR2 YNNKEL, per germline (reference sequence). The CDR3 spells CASAGQGWYGYTF. The CDR3, as DNA: TGTGCCAGTGCGGGACAGGGATGGTATGGCTACACCTTC.

This chain uses TRBV11-2 with TRBJ2-3, with D possibly TRBD1 on 6 matching bases. Germline V gene data show CDR1 as SGHAT and CDR2 as FQNNGV. CDR3 size: 15 residues. The V end was cut by 1 base, the J end by 2 bases, with 10 bases between. The CDR3 DNA is TGTGCCAGCAGCTTAGGGGGGCACTTCACAGATACGCAGTATTTT. Residues: CASSLGGHFTDTQYF.

The chain has TRBV5-1 and TRBJ1-3; D is perhaps TRBD1 (5 bases). V was shortened by 0 bases and J by 8 bases, with 15 bases between the two germline ends. The CDR3 sequence is 15 residues long. Germline lookup yields CDR1 SGHRS and CDR2 YFSETQ. CDR3 region: CASSLDGSLGDTIYF. CDR3 sequence (DNA): TGCGCCAGCAGCTTGGATGGTAGCTTAGGGGACACCATATATTTT.